This entry is about one T cell receptor (beta chain). Its cognate antigen is unknown. The repertoire was sequenced with immunoSEQ multiplex PCR; TCRdb's copy has only in-frame clones and lacks some. The table lists roughly 70,000 clones, about 93% of them singletons, with roughly 1.5% in the top ten. The V gene lost 3 bases and the J gene lost 7 bases, with 12 bases spanning the gap. Germline-derived CDR1 and CDR2 are MDHEN and SYDVKM. The CDR3 runs 13 residues. The data derive from a study of cytomegalovirus exposure and HLA in healthy donors. Whole-study context: The same platform as the roughly 670 first-cohort repertoires was used for the 120 validation repertoires, a later analysis reported.

The donors were in the roughly 130-subject validation cohort, distinct from the roughly 720-subject first cohort. Study conclusions and caveats: The study recorded 164 TCR beta chains that were cytomegalovirus-associated. According to a subsequent analysis, TCR clusters identified in the first cohort showed a tendency to co-occur across the approximately 110 validation repertoires.

The V call is TRBV28, the J call TRBJ1-2, with D perhaps matching TRBD1 (5 bases). The TCR sequence derives from a man aged 18-30 years in good health and CMV-seropositive. Sequenced: PBMCs. CDR3 sequence: CASSFFGGFGYTF. DNA for the CDR3: TGTGCCAGCAGTTTTTTTGGGGGGTTTGGCTACACCTTC.